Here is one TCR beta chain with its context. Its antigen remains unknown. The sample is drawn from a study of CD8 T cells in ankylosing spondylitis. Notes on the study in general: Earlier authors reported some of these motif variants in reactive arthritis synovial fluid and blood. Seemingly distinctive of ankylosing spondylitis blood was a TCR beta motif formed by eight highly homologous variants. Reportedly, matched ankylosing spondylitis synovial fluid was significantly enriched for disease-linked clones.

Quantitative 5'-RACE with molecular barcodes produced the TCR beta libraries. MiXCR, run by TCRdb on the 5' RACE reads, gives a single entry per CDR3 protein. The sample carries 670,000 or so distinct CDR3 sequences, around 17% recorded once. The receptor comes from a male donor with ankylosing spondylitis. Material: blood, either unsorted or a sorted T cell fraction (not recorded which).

CDR3 in DNA: TGCAGTGCTAGAGTGTGGGAGTCCACCTACAATGAGCAGTTCTTC. Protein product: CSARVWESTYNEQFF. This chain links TRBV20-1 with TRBJ2-1; a possible D gene is TRBD2 (5 bases). The germline V and J ends were trimmed by 1 base and 2 bases, with 12 bases remaining between them. The CDR3 extends over 15 amino acids. CDR1 DFQATT and CDR2 SNEGSKA come from the germline V gene (reference sequence).